This T cell receptor beta chain was sequenced in a study of blood T cells in healthy people across ages. Whole-study findings and limits: Higher diversity, along with more naive CD4+ cells, distinguished long-lived donors from aged donors. TCR beta diversity, measured per million T cells, fell in a roughly linear way with age.

Peripheral blood, 9.5 to 10 milliliters per donor, was collected. It was with a sample-barcoded 5' primer and a J-beta primer mix that a second PCR of roughly 7 to 12 cycles was run. TCRdb fed the 5' RACE reads into MiXCR, producing one record per CDR3 protein. The sample contains some 1.5 million distinct CDR3 sequences, under 55% of which appear only once. The CDR3 has 17 amino acids. CDR1 is SGHVS and CDR2 is FQNEAQ in the germline V gene. V shed 4 bases, J shed 12 bases, and the junction held 17 bases outside the gene matches. Worth noting for this clonotype: The antigen is unknown.

This chain links TRBV7-8 with TRBJ2-1; 11 bases match TRBD2. The sequence was obtained from a woman aged 18-35 years in good health. The sequencing input was blood. CDR3 sequence: CASSSLPLAGGRDGQFF. The CDR3 DNA reads as TGTGCCAGCAGCTCTCTACCTTTAGCGGGAGGGAGGGATGGGCAGTTCTTC.